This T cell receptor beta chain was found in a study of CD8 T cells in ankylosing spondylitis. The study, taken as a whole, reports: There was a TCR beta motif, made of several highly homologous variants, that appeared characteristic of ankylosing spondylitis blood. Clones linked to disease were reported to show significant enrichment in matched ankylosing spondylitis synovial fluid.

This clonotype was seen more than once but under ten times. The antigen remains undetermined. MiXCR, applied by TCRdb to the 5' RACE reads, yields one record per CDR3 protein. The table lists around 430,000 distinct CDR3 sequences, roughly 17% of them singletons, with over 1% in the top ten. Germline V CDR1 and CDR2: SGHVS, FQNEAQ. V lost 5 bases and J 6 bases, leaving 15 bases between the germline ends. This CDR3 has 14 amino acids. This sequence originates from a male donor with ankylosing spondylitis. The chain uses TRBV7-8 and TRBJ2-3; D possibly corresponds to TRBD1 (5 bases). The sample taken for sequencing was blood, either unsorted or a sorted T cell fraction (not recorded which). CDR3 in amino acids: CASSPLGLQDTQYF. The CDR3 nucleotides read TGTGCCAGCAGCCCATTGGGGCTCCAGGATACGCAGTATTTT.